These 30 T cell receptor beta chains share one sample of origin, sequenced in a study of regulatory T cells in long-lasting Graves disease. Indicated time point: persistent/refractory GD, antithyroid drugs over 5 years with positive TRAb. Making the TCR library involved RNA that had been extracted from PBMCs. Through Arm-PCR of CDR3 regions and iRepertoire HTBI primers, TCR beta libraries were built. Using its own MiXCR run on the multiplex PCR reads, TCRdb lists one record per CDR3 protein. The table records a few hundred thousand distinct CDR3 sequences, approximately 25% of them present only once. The sequencing used peripheral blood mononuclear cells (PBMCs), collected when the disease was refractory, from a patient treated with antithyroid drugs. The receptors were gathered from a woman in her thirties or forties with Graves disease.

This rearrangement joins TRBV6-1 to TRBJ1-2; D might be TRBD1 (5 bases). This CDR3 comprises 12 residues. Per germline, CDR1 MNHNS and CDR2 SASEGT. V was trimmed by 8 bases and J by 2 bases, leaving 9 bases between them. As DNA, the CDR3 is TGTGCCAGCCAGCGGACAAACTATGGCTACACCTTC. Protein: CASQRTNYGYTF.

This clonotype was found many times. The chain employs TRBV11-2 and TRBJ2-7, with a weak D call TRBD1 (5 bases). The CDR3 extends over 15 amino acids. V was shortened by 1 base and J by 4 bases, with 14 bases between the two germline ends. Germline values: CDR1 SGHAT, CDR2 FQNNGV. CDR3 protein: CASSLGLGASYEQYF. For the CDR3, the DNA is TGTGCCAGCAGCTTAGGTCTAGGGGCCTCTTACGAGCAGTACTTC. The full variable domain, rest sourced from reference TRBV11-2 and TRBJ2-7, is EAGVAQSPRYKIIEKRQSVAFWCNPISGHATLYWYQQILGQGPKLLIQFQNNGVVDDSQLPKDRFSAERLKGVDSTLKIQPAKLEDSAVYLCASSLGLGASYEQYFGPGTRLTVT.

This chain links TRBV6-2 or TRBV6-3 with TRBJ2-7; D ambiguous. Looked up from germline, CDR1 is MNHEY and CDR2 is SVGEGT. The CDR3 length is 13 residues. V lost 11 bases and J 5 bases, leaving 19 bases between the germline ends. The CDR3 sequence is CAARPPGGDEQYF. The CDR3, as DNA: TGTGCCGCCAGACCCCCCGGTGGCGACGAGCAGTACTTC.

This sequence joins TRBV10-2 and TRBJ2-2; 7 bases map to TRBD2. Trimming at V came to 8 bases and at J to 0 bases, leaving 6 bases not matched to a gene. The germline V gene has CDR1 WSHSY and CDR2 SAAADI. The CDR3 totals 15 residues. This CDR3 reads CASQRGTTNTGELFF. CDR3 nucleotides: TGCGCCAGCCAGCGGGGCACAACGAACACCGGGGAGCTGTTTTTT.

This clonotype came up a few times. The chain recombines TRBV5-1 with TRBJ1-1, with D perhaps matching TRBD1 (5 bases). The CDR3 consists of 15 residues. The germline gives CDR1 SGHRS, CDR2 YFSETQ. Trimming removed 1 base from V and 5 bases from J, with 15 bases in between. CDR3 in DNA: TGCGCCAGCAGCTTGCGGGGGGAGTCGGGAACTGAAGCTTTCTTT. This encodes CASSLRGESGTEAFF.

The chain is built from TRBV6-1 and TRBJ2-1; 9 positions match TRBD1. The germline CDR1 and CDR2 sequences are MNHNS and SASEGT. Trimming cost V 5 bases and J 5 bases; bases outside gene matches: 10. CDR3 length: 16 residues. CDR3 sequence: CASSNQGTGNNNEQFF. The CDR3 DNA reads as TGTGCCAGCAGTAACCAAGGGACAGGGAACAACAATGAGCAGTTCTTC.

This clonotype was seen at least ten times. The genes are TRBV2 and TRBJ2-6; D unclear. Looked up from germline, CDR1 is SNHLY and CDR2 is FYNNEI. The CDR3 covers 14 residues. The V end was cut by 6 bases, the J end by 0 bases, with 6 bases between. The chain's CDR3 is CASSLTSGANVLTF. In DNA form, the CDR3 reads TGTGCCAGCAGCCTGACCTCTGGGGCCAACGTCCTGACTTTC.

The chain employs TRBV12-3 or TRBV12-4 and TRBJ2-3; D uncertain. The CDR3 sequence is 11 residues long. Trimming cost V 11 bases and J 5 bases, with 11 bases left between them. The CDR3 loop reads CAVGRLDTQYF. The CDR3 DNA follows: TGTGCCGTGGGCCGCCTAGATACGCAGTATTTT.

This clonotype was recorded at least ten times. The chain carries TRBV12-3 or TRBV12-4 and TRBJ2-7; 7 positions match TRBD2. The length of the CDR3 is 16 residues. J was trimmed by 0 bases and V by 3 bases; bases with no gene match: 8. The chain's CDR3 is CASSFGDLAASYEQYF. DNA of the CDR3: TGTGCCAGCAGTTTCGGTGATCTAGCGGCCTCCTACGAGCAGTACTTC.

For this clonotype: Being one base from a much bigger clone, this may be a read error. V usage is TRBV7-8 and J usage is TRBJ1-1; the match to TRBD1 covers 7 bases. The CDR3 consists of 14 residues. Germline assignment: CDR1 SGHVS and CDR2 FQNEAQ. CDR3 residues: CASGLWSGGTEAFF. CDR3 nucleotides: TGTGCCAGCGGCTTATGGTCAGGGGGCACTGAAGCTTTCTTT.

This clonotype was found many times. This chain joins TRBV28 and TRBJ1-4; D gene unclear. The CDR3 consists of 16 residues. Trimming pared 3 bases from V and 5 bases from J, leaving 16 bases between. CDR1 is MDHEN, CDR2 SYDVKM, per germline. CDR3 DNA: TGTGCCAGCAGTTTTGTCTGGGGAAACAACAATGAAAAACTGTTTTTT. Its translation is CASSFVWGNNNEKLFF.

This clonotype was counted many times. The chain combines TRBV12-3 or TRBV12-4 with TRBJ2-5; 7 nucleotides match TRBD1. Trimming removed 6 bases from V and 5 bases from J; junction bases left unmatched: 12. The CDR3 extends over 15 amino acids. CDR3 DNA sequence: TGTGCCAGCAGCCGAAGACAGGGTGTTTTGGAGACCCAGTACTTC. Its translation: CASSRRQGVLETQYF.

To note about this clonotype: A much larger clone differs from this one at a single base, so this may be a read error. The chain employs TRBV7-9 and TRBJ2-2; a possible D gene is TRBD1 (5 bases). The germline V gene has CDR1 SEHNR and CDR2 FQNEAQ (reference sequence). This CDR3 region has 15 residues. Trimming took off 0 bases at V and 1 base at J, with 6 bases between the two ends. CDR3: CASSLARVNTGELFF. In DNA, the CDR3 is TGTGCCAGCAGCTTAGCCAGGGTGAACACCGGGGAGCTGTTTTTT.

This clonotype was counted a few times. The genes are TRBV5-1 and TRBJ1-1, with D uncertain. The V gene's germline CDR1 is SGHRS and CDR2 YFSETQ. The V and J ends lost 4 bases and 2 bases respectively, with 15 bases between them. The length of the CDR3 is 15 residues. CDR3 loop: CASSRLGGPNTEAFF. DNA of the CDR3: TGCGCCAGCAGCCGTCTTGGAGGGCCCAACACTGAAGCTTTCTTT.

This chain links TRBV5-6 with TRBJ2-2; TRBD2 matches 10 bases. Germline V gene lookup returns CDR1 SGHDT and CDR2 YYEEEE. CDR3 length: 17 residues. J was trimmed by 3 bases and V by 0 bases; bases with no gene match: 5. This chain's CDR3 is CASSLVSSGRHTGELFF. CDR3 nucleotide sequence: TGTGCCAGCAGCTTGGTGTCTAGCGGGAGACACACCGGGGAGCTGTTTTTT.

V is TRBV20-1 and J is TRBJ2-6, with D possibly called TRBD1 or TRBD2 (5 bases each). The CDR3 is made up of 19 amino acids. Trimming pared 6 bases from V and 0 bases from J, leaving 24 bases between. In germline, CDR1 is DFQATT, CDR2 SNEGSKA (reference sequence). CDR3 loop: CSALRRDLQLSSGANVLTF. CDR3 DNA sequence: TGCAGTGCCCTACGACGGGACCTTCAACTTAGCTCTGGGGCCAACGTCCTGACTTTC.

The table lists this clonotype with many counts. The gene calls are TRBV25-1 and TRBJ2-6; 15 bases align to TRBD2. J gave up 12 bases and V 3 bases, and 6 bases lay outside the gene matches. The V gene's germline CDR1 is MGHDK and CDR2 SYGVNS. CDR3 size: 16 residues. CDR3 sequence (DNA): TGTGCCAGCAGTGATTCACCGGGACTAGCGGGAGGCGTCCTGACTTTC. Its protein product is CASSDSPGLAGGVLTF.

This clonotype was seen many times. The chain joins TRBV12-3 or TRBV12-4 to TRBJ2-4, with D possibly being TRBD2 (7 bases). The CDR3 is 17 amino acids. V was trimmed by 3 bases and J by 2 bases, leaving 17 bases between them. For the CDR3, the DNA is TGTGCCAGCAGTTTTTCTGCGGGGGCAGGGTCCAAAAACATTCAGTACTTC. This codes for CASSFSAGAGSKNIQYF.

For this clonotype: A much bigger clone sits one base away, suggesting this may be a read error. V and J are TRBV14 and TRBJ1-1, with D hard to call. V lost 3 bases and J lost 6, with 8 bases in between. Germline V gene data show CDR1 as SGHDN and CDR2 as FVKESK. The CDR3 loop spans 12 amino acids. The CDR3 is CASSHFGAEAFF. The CDR3 DNA follows: TGTGCCAGCAGCCATTTTGGCGCTGAAGCTTTCTTT.

The chain recombines TRBV28 with TRBJ2-2; the D gene is possibly TRBD1 (7 bases). Trimming shortened V by 1 base and J by 7 bases, and 19 bases separated the two germline ends. Germline V gene sequence: CDR1 MDHEN, CDR2 SYDVKM. This CDR3 contains 17 residues. The DNA for the CDR3 is TGTGCCAGCAGTTTATACCAGGGGGACTCCACGGGCGGGGAGCTGTTTTTT. Protein sequence: CASSLYQGDSTGGELFF. Full variable domain (remainder filled in from reference TRBV28 and TRBJ2-2): DVKVTQSSRYLVKRTGEKVFLECVQDMDHENMFWYRQDPGLGLRLIYFSYDVKMKEKGDIPEGYSVSREKKERFSLILESASTNQTSMYLCASSLYQGDSTGGELFFGEGSRLTVL.

This clonotype was seen repeatedly, ten times or more. The chain carries TRBV10-2 and TRBJ2-5, with a tentative D call TRBD1 (5 bases). V was trimmed by 6 bases and J by 0 bases, leaving 11 bases between them. Germline-derived CDR1 and CDR2 are WSHSY and SAAADI. The CDR3 contains 14 residues. The CDR3 protein is CASSPDSYQETQYF. The CDR3, as DNA: TGCGCCAGCAGCCCAGACAGCTACCAAGAGACCCAGTACTTC.

Comment on this clonotype: This is likely a read error, given that the CDR3 carries no conserved phenylalanine or tryptophan at its end. The chain joins TRBV6-1 to TRBJ1-1, with D possibly matching TRBD1 (6 bases). Germline CDR1 MNHNS, CDR2 SASEGT. Between the trimmed V and J ends, which lost 6 bases and 5 bases, there was a span of 16 bases. The CDR3 has 14 amino acids. This CDR3 reads CASSFRGRGTEAFL. Written as DNA, the CDR3 is TGTGCCAGCAGCTTCAGGGGAAGGGGTACTGAAGCTTTCCTT.

This clonotype has more than one count but fewer than ten. This rearrangement joins TRBV6-2 or TRBV6-3 to TRBJ2-3; tentatively, D is TRBD2 (5 bases). The V gene's germline CDR1 is MNHEY and CDR2 SVGEGT. CDR3 length: 14 residues. Between the trimmed V and J ends, which lost 0 bases and 1 base, there was a span of 5 bases. The CDR3 loop reads CASSYSRGTDTQYF. The CDR3 DNA is TGTGCCAGCAGTTACTCGCGGGGCACAGATACGCAGTATTTT.

The gene calls are TRBV25-1 and TRBJ2-7; no clear D. V lost 2 bases to trimming and J lost 2 bases, with 19 bases between them. There are 17 residues in the CDR3. The germline V gene has CDR1 MGHDK and CDR2 SYGVNS. The CDR3 protein is CASSEPILGSSTYEQYF. In DNA form, the CDR3 reads TGTGCCAGCAGTGAACCCATCCTTGGTAGTTCCACCTACGAGCAGTACTTC.

CDR3 in amino acids: CASSLTAHRGLGWAPYEQYF. The CDR3, as DNA: TGTGCCAGCAGCCTAACGGCCCACAGGGGGCTCGGATGGGCCCCCTACGAGCAGTACTTC. The chain has TRBV7-2 and TRBJ2-7; 9 bases line up with TRBD1. Per germline, CDR1 SGHTA and CDR2 FQGNSA. The CDR3 is 20 amino acids. V shed 5 bases, J shed 2 bases, and the junction held 22 bases outside the gene matches.

The V call is TRBV20-1, the J call TRBJ1-1; 12 bases are shared with TRBD1. V was clipped by 0 bases and J by 1 base; unmatched bases: 9. CDR1 and CDR2 (germline): DFQATT, SNEGSKA (reference sequence). The CDR3 extends over 18 amino acids. CDR3 amino acids: CSARELRDRGRGNTEAFF. The CDR3 nucleotides are TGCAGTGCTAGAGAGTTAAGGGACAGGGGGCGGGGGAACACTGAAGCTTTCTTT.

This clonotype was seen a few times. The chain links TRBV15 to TRBJ2-7, with 8 nucleotides matching TRBD1. This CDR3 is built from 15 residues. The V gene's germline CDR1 is LNHNV and CDR2 YYDKDF (reference sequence). V trimming: 1 base; J trimming: 4 bases; junction bases outside the gene matches: 6. CDR3 nucleotide sequence: TGTGCCACCAGCAGAGGAGACAGGGGTATTTACGAGCAGTACTTC. Protein product: CATSRGDRGIYEQYF.

The chain has TRBV10-3 and TRBJ1-3; perhaps TRBD1 as D (6 bases). CDR3 size: 16 residues. V lost 3 bases and J lost 2, with 14 bases in between. Germline V gene sequence: CDR1 ENHRY, CDR2 SYGVKD. The CDR3 spells CAISDPGTRPGNTIYF. The CDR3 DNA sequence: TGTGCCATCAGTGACCCGGGGACAAGACCTGGAAACACCATATATTTT.

The V and J genes are TRBV5-1 and TRBJ2-5, with 8 bases aligning to TRBD2. V gave up 4 bases and J gave up 5 bases; unmatched junction bases: 13. CDR1 and CDR2 from the germline V gene are SGHRS and YFSETQ. This CDR3 has 16 residues. The CDR3 region is CASSPAKSGSGETQYF. The DNA of the CDR3 is TGCGCCAGCAGCCCGGCCAAGAGCGGGAGCGGCGAGACCCAGTACTTC.

This clonotype showed up just a few times. This chain connects TRBV4-1 to TRBJ2-5, with 8 bases matching TRBD2. The CDR3 loop spans 16 amino acids. The germline V gene has CDR1 MGHRA and CDR2 YSYEKL. V shed 4 bases and J 4 bases; nucleotides not matched to a gene: 11. In nucleotides, the CDR3 is TGCGCCAGCAGCCCAGGGACTAGAGCGGGAATAGAGACCCAGTACTTC. Translation: CASSPGTRAGIETQYF.